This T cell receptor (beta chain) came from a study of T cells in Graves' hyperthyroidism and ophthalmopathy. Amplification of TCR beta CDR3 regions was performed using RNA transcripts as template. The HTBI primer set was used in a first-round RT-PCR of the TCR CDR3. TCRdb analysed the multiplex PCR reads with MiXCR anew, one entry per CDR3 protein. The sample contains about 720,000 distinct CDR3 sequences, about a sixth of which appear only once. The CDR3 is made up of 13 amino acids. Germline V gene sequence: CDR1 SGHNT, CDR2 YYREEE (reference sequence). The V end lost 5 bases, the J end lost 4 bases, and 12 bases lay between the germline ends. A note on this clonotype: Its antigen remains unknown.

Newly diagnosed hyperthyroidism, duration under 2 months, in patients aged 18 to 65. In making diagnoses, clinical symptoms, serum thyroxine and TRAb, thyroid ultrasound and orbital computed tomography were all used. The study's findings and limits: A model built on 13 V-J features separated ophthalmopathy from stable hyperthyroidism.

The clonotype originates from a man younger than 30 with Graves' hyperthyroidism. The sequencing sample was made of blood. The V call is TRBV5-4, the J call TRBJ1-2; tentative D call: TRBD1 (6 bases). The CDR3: CASRPGQRYGYTF. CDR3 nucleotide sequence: TGTGCCAGCAGGCCCGGACAGCGCTATGGCTACACCTTC. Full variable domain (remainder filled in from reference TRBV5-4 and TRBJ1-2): ETGVTQSPTHLIKTRGQQVTLRCSSQSGHNTVSWYQQALGQGPQFIFQYYREEENGRGNFPPRFSGLQFPNYSSELNVNALELDDSALYLCASRPGQRYGYTFGSGTRLTVV.